These 10 T cell receptor beta chains were all obtained from the same sample, sequenced in a study of vaccination and CD4 T cells after COVID-19 (dated by TCRdb to between 2020 and 2023). Library creation used PCR. Sequencing used an Illumina iSeq 100. TCR sequencing of DNA from cultured CD4+ T cells used the Oncomine TCR Beta short-read assay at the Johns Hopkins FTIC core. TCRdb took the public reads, trimmed them with fastp at Q25, ran MiXCR for clone calling and kept in-frame beta chains. Each CDR3 protein appears once, grouped with its most common genes and DNA. The sample records about 23,000 distinct CDR3 sequences, roughly 58% of which are singletons. The ten largest clones add up to 2.8% of the sample. The antigens for these receptors are not known. The meaning of the sample's treatment or condition label: roughly 10-day PBMC culture with coronavirus spike peptide pools or control peptides (ViraFEST assay).

Sequencing used CD4+ T cells from blood, cultured in vitro. The receptor source for this set is a human donor who had recovered from COVID-19.

This clonotype was picked up one time. The chain links TRBV28 to TRBJ1-3, with D hard to call. CDR3 length: 14 amino acids. CDR1 MDHEN and CDR2 SYDVKM come from the germline V gene. The V gene lost 3 bases and the J gene lost 4 bases, with 10 bases spanning the gap. CDR3 sequence (DNA): TGTGCCAGCAGTTTTATCAGGCCGGGAAACACCATATATTTT. Amino acid sequence: CASSFIRPGNTIYF.

This clonotype was seen a handful of times. The chain is built from TRBV24-1 and TRBJ2-3; D ambiguous. This CDR3 spans 13 amino acids. Germline V gene data show CDR1 as KGHDR and CDR2 as SFDVKD. Trimming took off 4 bases at V and 0 bases at J, with 4 bases between the two ends. CDR3 loop: CATSDPSTDTQYF. The CDR3 DNA follows: TGTGCCACCAGTGACCCGAGCACAGATACGCAGTATTTT.

This sequence joins TRBV19 and TRBJ1-1; 7 bases are shared with TRBD1. The CDR3 spans 13 residues. V trimming: 6 bases; J trimming: 5 bases; junction bases outside the gene matches: 6. The germline V gene encodes CDR1 LNHDA and CDR2 SQIVND (reference sequence). CDR3 in DNA: TGTGCCAGTAGCTGGGACAGTAGGACTGAAGCTTTCTTT. Amino acid sequence: CASSWDSRTEAFF.

This chain joins TRBV7-6 and TRBJ2-3, with 14 nucleotides matching TRBD2. With 4 bases clipped from V and 4 bases from J, the junction kept 13 bases outside the gene matches. The germline CDR1 and CDR2 sequences are SGHVS and FNYEAQ. The CDR3 is made up of 19 amino acids. The CDR3 is CASSSPLGLAGVVADTQYF. The CDR3 coding sequence is TGTGCCAGCAGCTCACCCCTGGGACTAGCGGGAGTTGTGGCAGATACGCAGTATTTT.

V and J are TRBV25-1 and TRBJ2-3, with 10 bases lining up with TRBD2. V was clipped by 5 bases and J by 6 bases; unmatched bases: 11. The CDR3 sequence is 16 residues long. Germline V gives CDR1 MGHDK, CDR2 SYGVNS. CDR3 coding DNA: TGTGCCAGCAGTTCCTCTTGGGAAGCGGGGGGGGATACGCAGTATTTT. Encoded protein: CASSSSWEAGGDTQYF.

V usage is TRBV20-1 and J usage is TRBJ2-7; D tentatively reads TRBD1 or TRBD2 (5 bases each). Germline V gives CDR1 DFQATT, CDR2 SNEGSKA (reference sequence). V shed 3 bases and J shed 2 bases, with 14 bases lying between them. This CDR3 has 14 residues. The CDR3 DNA is TGCAGTGCTAGGGGGCTAGCCAATACCTACGAGCAGTACTTC. It codes for CSARGLANTYEQYF.

This sequence joins TRBV6-5 and TRBJ1-2; 7 bases map to TRBD1. Germline CDR1 reads MNHEY; CDR2 reads SVGAGI. The CDR3 runs to 14 residues. The trim removed 4 bases at V and 7 bases at J, leaving 9 bases unmatched. CDR3 sequence: CASSFQTGYGGYTF. In nucleotides, the CDR3 is TGTGCCAGCAGTTTTCAGACAGGGTATGGTGGCTACACCTTC.

This chain links TRBV28 with TRBJ1-1; D remains unclear. Per germline, CDR1 MDHEN and CDR2 SYDVKM. The V end lost 2 bases, the J end lost 0 bases, and 10 bases lay between the germline ends. The CDR3 runs to 15 residues. The CDR3 region has the DNA TGTGCCAGCAGTTTAAGACCGGGCCTGAACACTGAAGCTTTCTTT. Residues: CASSLRPGLNTEAFF.

There are a few counts of this clonotype. The chain joins TRBV19 to TRBJ1-2, with D uncertain. V lost 7 bases and J 8 bases, leaving 14 bases between the germline ends. Germline CDR1 and CDR2: LNHDA and SQIVND (reference sequence). This CDR3 has 12 residues. The CDR3 DNA is TGTGCCAGTATTCCGCCAAAGTCCGGCTACACCTTC. This gives the protein CASIPPKSGYTF.

The chain couples TRBV20-1 to TRBJ1-1; possible D gene TRBD1, 5 bases. The CDR3 consists of 13 residues. V lost 6 bases and J lost 4, with 15 bases in between. CDR1 and CDR2 from the germline V gene are DFQATT and SNEGSKA (reference sequence). The CDR3 here is CSAKGRGGTEAFF. CDR3 in DNA: TGCAGTGCGAAGGGTCGGGGCGGCACTGAAGCTTTCTTT.